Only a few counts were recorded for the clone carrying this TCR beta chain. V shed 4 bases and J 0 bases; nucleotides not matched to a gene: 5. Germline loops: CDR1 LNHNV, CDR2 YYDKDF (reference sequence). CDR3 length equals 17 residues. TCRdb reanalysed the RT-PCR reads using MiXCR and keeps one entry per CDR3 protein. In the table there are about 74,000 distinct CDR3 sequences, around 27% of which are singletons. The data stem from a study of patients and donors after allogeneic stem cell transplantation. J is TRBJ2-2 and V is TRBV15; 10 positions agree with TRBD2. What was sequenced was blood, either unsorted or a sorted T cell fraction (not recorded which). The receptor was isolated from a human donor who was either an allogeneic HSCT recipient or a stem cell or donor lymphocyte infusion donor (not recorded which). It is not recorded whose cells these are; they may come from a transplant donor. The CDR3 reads CATSKERGGSNTGELFF. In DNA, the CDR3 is TGTGCCACCAGCAAGGAGCGGGGGGGCTCGAACACCGGGGAGCTGTTTTTT.